The 8 T cell receptor beta chains given below trace back to one sample, sequenced in a study of Graves' ophthalmopathy and Graves' hyperthyroidism. Amplification targeted the TCR beta CDR3 regions, with RNA transcripts as the source material. RT-PCR in the first round used HTBI primers; a second-round multiplex PCR followed. Each CDR3 protein is one row after TCRdb ran MiXCR on the multiplex PCR reads. The table lists about 740,000 distinct CDR3 sequences, 35% to 50% of them singletons. The sequencing input was peripheral blood. These receptors were obtained from an adult man with Graves' ophthalmopathy.

The table lists this clonotype with a few counts. The J gene is TRBJ2-5, the V gene TRBV12-3 or TRBV12-4, with 8 positions matching TRBD2. Unmatched junction bases numbered 10, after V lost 6 bases and J lost 4 bases. CDR3 length: 15 residues. The CDR3 loop reads CASSSGLEIGETQYF. As DNA, the CDR3 is TGTGCCAGCAGCTCGGGACTAGAAATTGGAGAGACCCAGTACTTC.

This clonotype was observed a few times. V usage is TRBV9 and J usage is TRBJ1-2; the match to TRBD1 covers 7 bases. The CDR3 is 15 amino acids. Losses at the gene ends were 2 bases for V and 5 bases for J; bases not matched to a gene: 9. Germline values: CDR1 SGDLS, CDR2 YYNGEE. In DNA form, the CDR3 reads TGTGCCAGCAGCGTTCCACAGGGGATCGAGTATGGCTACACCTTC. Encoded protein: CASSVPQGIEYGYTF.

J is TRBJ1-6 and V is TRBV7-9, with TRBD1 as a possible D gene (6 bases). V was clipped by 3 bases and J by 10 bases, with 16 bases between them. CDR1 and CDR2 (germline): SEHNR, FQNEAQ (reference sequence). The CDR3 spans 15 residues. The CDR3 is CASSLEGGRESPLHF. The CDR3 DNA sequence: TGTGCCAGCAGCTTGGAGGGGGGAAGGGAATCACCCCTCCACTTT.

There are many counts of this clonotype. The chain employs TRBV7-2 and TRBJ2-7; D is possibly TRBD2 (7 bases). This CDR3 region has 15 residues. CDR1 is SGHTA and CDR2 is FQGNSA in the germline V gene. V was clipped by 1 base and J by 9 bases, with 19 bases between them. The CDR3 spells CASSLGGGTGRGQYF. Written as DNA, the CDR3 is TGTGCCAGCAGCTTAGGAGGGGGAACAGGGAGGGGGCAGTACTTC.

The table lists this clonotype with a few counts. This chain links TRBV20-1 with TRBJ1-2, with D uncertain. V was shortened by 6 bases and J by 4 bases, with 18 bases between the two germline ends. The CDR3 contains 14 residues. CDR1 DFQATT and CDR2 SNEGSKA come from the germline V gene (reference sequence). The CDR3 loop reads CSADRREEGYGYTF. In nucleotides, the CDR3 is TGCAGTGCCGACCGAAGGGAAGAGGGCTATGGCTACACCTTC.

With respect to this clonotype: One end of the junction is discordant with germline, which a read error may explain. The genes are TRBV2 and TRBJ1-1; perhaps TRBD1 as D (6 bases). The CDR3 runs 10 residues. Looked up from germline, CDR1 is SNHLY and CDR2 is FYNNEI. DNA of the CDR3: TGTGTCAGCAGGGGAGGAGAAGCTTTCTTT. Its protein product is CVSRGGEAFF.

The chain links TRBV10-3 to TRBJ2-1, with TRBD2 matching 8 bases. Germline CDR1 reads ENHRY; CDR2 reads SYGVKD. The CDR3 is 17 residues long. V shed 11 bases, J shed 4 bases, and the junction held 19 bases outside the gene matches. The DNA for the CDR3 is TGTGCCTCCAAACCAAGAGGGAGCGGGAGTCAGTACAATGAGCAGTTCTTC. The encoded protein is CASKPRGSGSQYNEQFF.

This clonotype was found many times. This rearrangement joins TRBV7-9 to TRBJ1-2, with 9 bases lining up with TRBD1. The CDR3 runs to 14 residues. V was pared by 5 bases and J by 8 bases, with 9 bases of the junction left unmatched. The germline V gene has CDR1 SEHNR and CDR2 FQNEAQ (reference sequence). CDR3 residues: CASSPPGQGVGYTF. DNA of the CDR3: TGTGCCAGCAGCCCCCCGGGACAGGGAGTGGGCTACACCTTC.